The 5 T cell receptor beta chains in this list originate from one sample, sequenced in a study of sequential checkpoint blockade in melanoma. The treatment denotes: randomized to nivolumab then ipilimumab (arm A) or the reverse (arm B). Profiling relied on immunoSEQ multiplex PCR, and the TCRdb table lists in-frame clones only, not all of them. The profile shows roughly 10,000 clones, around 73% of them singletons. Specimen: CD8+ T cells sorted from blood (inferred from file names), collected from a patient given nivolumab and ipilimumab in sequence. The receptors were sampled from a human donor with melanoma.

The chain uses TRBV18 and TRBJ1-5; D is unresolved. Germline V gene data show CDR1 as KGHSH and CDR2 as LQKENI. The CDR3 covers 14 residues. Trimming removed 0 bases from V and 5 bases from J, with 8 bases in between. The CDR3 loop reads CASSPPGSDQPQHF. CDR3 DNA sequence: TGTGCCAGCTCACCACCAGGGAGCGATCAGCCCCAGCATTTT.

The gene calls are TRBV27 and TRBJ1-2, with TRBD1 matching over 10 bases. Trimming removed 5 bases from V and 3 bases from J; junction bases left unmatched: 6. CDR1 and CDR2 from the germline V gene are MNHEY and SMNVEV (reference sequence). The CDR3 runs 15 residues. The CDR3 bases are TGTGCCAGCAGTCCTGGGACAGGGGCAGACTATGGCTACACCTTC. Its protein product is CASSPGTGADYGYTF.

This clone rates as medium-sized. The chain has TRBV21-1 and TRBJ2-1; the table names TRBD1, a call not compared with the DNA. TRBV21-1 is labeled a pseudogene. The CDR3 has 14 residues. CDR3 region: CASRGQGTYNEQFF. The CDR3 DNA reads as TGTGCCAGCAGGGGACAGGGGACTTACAATGAGCAGTTCTTC.

The chain carries TRBV2 and TRBJ2-7, with TRBD1 identical over 9 bases. CDR3 size: 15 residues. Per germline, CDR1 SNHLY and CDR2 FYNNEI. Germline trimming cut 7 bases from V and 0 bases from J; bases unmatched to any gene: 7. The CDR3 spells CASNYGTGISYEQYF. The CDR3 DNA sequence: TGTGCCAGCAATTACGGGACAGGGATCTCCTACGAGCAGTACTTC.

The chain joins TRBV7-9 to TRBJ2-7; tentatively, D is TRBD1 (6 bases). The CDR3 length is 14 residues. Germline CDR1 reads SEHNR; CDR2 reads FQNEAQ (reference sequence). V gave up 3 bases and J gave up 6 bases, with 15 bases separating them. The CDR3 is CASSFTGNFGEQYF. For the CDR3, the DNA is TGTGCCAGCAGCTTCACAGGGAATTTTGGCGAGCAGTACTTC.